One sample yielded the 17 T cell receptor beta chains listed below, sequenced in a study of CD8 T cells in ankylosing spondylitis. TCRdb reprocessed the 5' RACE reads via MiXCR and lists one record per CDR3 protein. The sample has 25,000 to 35,000 distinct CDR3 sequences; 5.3% are singletons. Sequencing was carried out using blood, either unsorted or a sorted T cell fraction (not recorded which). The receptors derive from a female donor with ankylosing spondylitis or in good health (not recorded which).

This clonotype showed up many times. V gene TRBV9 combines with J gene TRBJ2-1; D not resolved. The V gene lost 0 bases and the J gene lost 6 bases, with 25 bases spanning the gap. This CDR3 contains 19 residues. The germline CDR1 and CDR2 sequences are SGDLS and YYNGEE. CDR3 sequence (DNA): TGTGCCAGCAGCGTAGGTGTCCAGAGGCGTCTAAACCGAGGCAATGAGCAGTTCTTC. Translation gives CASSVGVQRRLNRGNEQFF.

This clonotype occurred many times. The chain has TRBV9 and TRBJ2-5; a weak D match, TRBD2 (5 bases). Germline CDR1 reads SGDLS; CDR2 reads YYNGEE. This CDR3 contains 13 residues. Between the trimmed V and J ends, which lost 0 bases and 4 bases, there was a span of 7 bases. The CDR3: CASSVEAGETQYF. The CDR3 coding sequence is TGTGCCAGCAGCGTAGAGGCGGGAGAGACCCAGTACTTC.

This clonotype was observed at least ten times. This rearrangement joins TRBV9 to TRBJ2-1; 8 nucleotides match TRBD1. The CDR3 loop spans 15 amino acids. With V trimmed by 0 bases and J by 4 bases, 3 bases remained unmatched. CDR1 and CDR2 (germline): SGDLS, YYNGEE. CDR3 protein: CASSVAGGSYNEQFF. Here the CDR3 DNA reads TGTGCCAGCAGCGTAGCAGGGGGCTCATACAATGAGCAGTTCTTC. The complete variable domain, with remaining parts taken from reference TRBV9 and TRBJ2-1, reads DSGVTQTPKHLITATGQRVTLRCSPRSGDLSVYWYQQSLDQGLQFLIQYYNGEERAKGNILERFSAQQFPDLHSELNLSSLELGDSALYFCASSVAGGSYNEQFFGPGTRLTVL.

This clonotype was picked up many times. This chain connects TRBV9 to TRBJ1-6; D not certain. Trimming removed 3 bases from V and 7 bases from J, with 11 bases in between. Germline values: CDR1 SGDLS, CDR2 YYNGEE. There are 14 residues in the CDR3. CDR3 amino acids: CASSEVFGNSPLHF. The CDR3 DNA is TGTGCCAGCAGCGAAGTGTTCGGGAATTCACCCCTCCACTTT. Variable domain in full (rest from reference TRBV9 and TRBJ1-6): DSGVTQTPKHLITATGQRVTLRCSPRSGDLSVYWYQQSLDQGLQFLIQYYNGEERAKGNILERFSAQQFPDLHSELNLSSLELGDSALYFCASSEVFGNSPLHFGNGTRLTVT.

The V call is TRBV9, the J call TRBJ2-1; 15 bases are shared with TRBD2. The CDR3 spans 16 residues. Germline CDR1 and CDR2: SGDLS and YYNGEE. Trimming took 0 bases from V and 7 from J; bases not matched to a gene: 2. CDR3 residues: CASSVEGLAGGNEQFF. The CDR3 coding sequence is TGTGCCAGCAGCGTAGAAGGACTAGCGGGGGGGAATGAGCAGTTCTTC.

This clonotype was counted at least ten times. The chain couples TRBV9 to TRBJ2-1; D possibly corresponds to TRBD2 (6 bases). The germline V gene encodes CDR1 SGDLS and CDR2 YYNGEE. The CDR3 is made up of 12 amino acids. V was clipped by 2 bases and J by 9 bases, with 9 bases between them. The CDR3 here is CASSVQGGEQFF. CDR3 bases: TGTGCCAGCAGCGTCCAGGGAGGTGAGCAGTTCTTC.

The chain recombines TRBV9 with TRBJ2-1; 10 bases line up with TRBD2. V lost 1 base and J lost 4; bases outside the gene matches: 5. CDR3 size: 16 residues. The germline V gene has CDR1 SGDLS and CDR2 YYNGEE. This CDR3 is CASSVTGTSEYNEQFF. The CDR3 region has the DNA TGTGCCAGCAGCGTAACCGGGACTAGCGAGTACAATGAGCAGTTCTTC.

This clonotype showed up many times. V and J are TRBV9 and TRBJ2-4; D may be TRBD2 (5 bases). The CDR3 spans 17 residues. V shed 0 bases and J shed 8 bases, with 21 bases lying between them. Germline CDR1 is SGDLS and CDR2 is YYNGEE. CDR3 in DNA: TGTGCCAGCAGCGTAGGGTCCGGGGTTCCGTTTAAGGACATTCAGTACTTC. Translated, it gives CASSVGSGVPFKDIQYF.

This clonotype showed up many times. CDR3 residues: CASSSDRGIDEQYF. The CDR3 coding sequence is TGTGCCAGCAGCTCGGACAGGGGTATCGACGAGCAGTACTTC. This chain joins TRBV9 and TRBJ2-7; 9 bases agree with TRBD1. Germline-derived CDR1 and CDR2 are SGDLS and YYNGEE. V shed 4 bases, J shed 5 bases, and the junction held 7 bases outside the gene matches. This CDR3 region has 14 residues.

This clonotype occurred many times. The V gene is TRBV9, the J gene TRBJ1-1; D is perhaps TRBD1 (5 bases). CDR3 size: 13 residues. Germline V gives CDR1 SGDLS, CDR2 YYNGEE. The V gene lost 5 bases and the J gene lost 0 bases, with 8 bases spanning the gap. This CDR3 is CASSRQLNTEAFF. The DNA for the CDR3 is TGTGCCAGCAGTCGACAGTTGAACACTGAAGCTTTCTTT. The full variable domain, in which reference TRBV9 and TRBJ1-1 provide the parts outside the CDR3, is DSGVTQTPKHLITATGQRVTLRCSPRSGDLSVYWYQQSLDQGLQFLIQYYNGEERAKGNILERFSAQQFPDLHSELNLSSLELGDSALYFCASSRQLNTEAFFGQGTRLTVV.

This clonotype was counted ten times or more. The rearrangement uses TRBV9 and TRBJ2-7, with TRBD1 matching 7 bases. The CDR3 is made up of 14 amino acids. Trimming at V came to 0 bases and at J to 3 bases, leaving 3 bases not matched to a gene. Looked up from germline, CDR1 is SGDLS and CDR2 is YYNGEE. The CDR3 DNA follows: TGTGCCAGCAGCGTAGCGACAGGGAACTACGAGCAGTACTTC. Translating gives CASSVATGNYEQYF. The variable domain in full, with the rest retrieved from reference TRBV9 and TRBJ2-7, is DSGVTQTPKHLITATGQRVTLRCSPRSGDLSVYWYQQSLDQGLQFLIQYYNGEERAKGNILERFSAQQFPDLHSELNLSSLELGDSALYFCASSVATGNYEQYFGPGTRLTVT.

This clonotype was detected only a few times. The genes are TRBV9 and TRBJ2-3; 9 positions agree with TRBD1. With V trimmed by 3 bases and J by 5 bases, 4 bases remained unmatched. Germline V lookup: CDR1 SGDLS, CDR2 YYNGEE. The CDR3 covers 14 residues. In DNA, the CDR3 is TGTGCCAGCAGCGCCGGACAGGGGAGAGATACGCAGTATTTT. As protein: CASSAGQGRDTQYF.

This clonotype was seen ten or more times. V gene TRBV9 combines with J gene TRBJ2-2, with D possibly being TRBD1 or TRBD2 (6 bases each). Deletions cut 0 bases from V and 4 bases from J, with 16 bases between. The CDR3 loop spans 17 amino acids. Germline CDR1 SGDLS, CDR2 YYNGEE. CDR3 in DNA: TGTGCCAGCAGCGTAGTCGGGGGCGGGGCGGTCACCGGGGAGCTGTTTTTT. Its protein is CASSVVGGGAVTGELFF.

This clonotype was recorded many times. The V and J genes are TRBV9 and TRBJ2-7; D call uncertain. This CDR3 has 13 amino acids. Germline lookup yields CDR1 SGDLS and CDR2 YYNGEE. V was cut by 0 bases and J by 8 bases, with 12 bases left in between. CDR3 nucleotides: TGTGCCAGCAGCGTAGATCAGCTTGCCCAGCAGTACTTC. This translates into CASSVDQLAQQYF. Full variable domain (rest looked up from reference TRBV9 and TRBJ2-7): DSGVTQTPKHLITATGQRVTLRCSPRSGDLSVYWYQQSLDQGLQFLIQYYNGEERAKGNILERFSAQQFPDLHSELNLSSLELGDSALYFCASSVDQLAQQYFGPGTRLTVT.

This clonotype was seen more than once but under ten times. The chain uses TRBV9 and TRBJ2-3; D is ambiguous. CDR1 is SGDLS, CDR2 YYNGEE, per germline. This CDR3 contains 14 residues. V was trimmed by 2 bases and J by 1 base, leaving 8 bases between them. CDR3 DNA: TGTGCCAGCAGCGTGAACATAGGCACAGATACGCAGTATTTT. It translates to CASSVNIGTDTQYF.

This clonotype occurred many times. V is TRBV9 and J is TRBJ2-3; the match to TRBD1 covers 7 bases. Germline CDR1 and CDR2: SGDLS and YYNGEE. After removal of 4 bases from V and 1 base from J, the junction contained 3 bases not matched to a gene. The CDR3 is 14 residues long. The CDR3 sequence: CASSKGTGTDTQYF. In nucleotides, the CDR3 is TGTGCCAGCAGCAAGGGGACAGGCACAGATACGCAGTATTTT.

This rearrangement joins TRBV21-1 to TRBJ2-3. TRBV21-1 is classified as a pseudogene. The CDR3 covers 17 residues. CDR3: CASSKALSQGYTDTQYF. Written as DNA, the CDR3 is TGTGCCAGCAGCAAAGCGCTTTCCCAGGGCTACACAGATACGCAGTATTTT.